The 25 T cell receptor beta chains below were found in one sample sequenced in a study of cytomegalovirus exposure and HLA in healthy donors. Use of 60 Vbeta and 13 Jbeta primers characterized the PCR. Sequencing was performed with immunoSEQ multiplex PCR; in TCRdb, only in-frame clones are kept and a portion is missing. The data hold about 90,000 clones, with 65% to 80% observed a single time. The sequencing sample was made of PBMCs. These receptor sequences come from a woman aged 45-65 years in good health and CMV-seropositive.

This clone has more than one count but fewer than ten. The rearrangement links TRBV28 to TRBJ2-7, with 8 nucleotides matching TRBD1. The CDR3 contains 14 residues. V trimming: 11 bases; J trimming: 7 bases; junction bases outside the gene matches: 16. Germline V gene sequence: CDR1 MDHEN, CDR2 SYDVKM. Here the CDR3 DNA reads TGTGCCGGCCGACGACAGGGGTCTTGGGGGGAGCAGTACTTC. Protein: CAGRRQGSWGEQYF.

The V and J genes are TRBV18 and TRBJ1-2; the D gene is possibly TRBD1 (6 bases). The CDR3 extends over 14 amino acids. CDR1 is KGHSH, CDR2 LQKENI, per germline. V was cut by 3 bases and J by 6 bases, with 14 bases left in between. The CDR3 DNA sequence: TGTGCCAGCTCACCGGCGGCAGGGGCGCATGGCTACACCTTC. It yields the protein CASSPAAGAHGYTF.

CDR3 residues: CASSFITSPSSGEQFF. CDR3 nucleotide sequence: TGTGCCAGTAGTTTCATCACGTCACCGTCCTCGGGGGAGCAGTTCTTC. The chain has TRBV19 and TRBJ2-1; weak D call: TRBD2 (5 bases). V gave up 5 bases and J gave up 10 bases, with 24 bases separating them. CDR3 length: 16 residues. In germline, CDR1 is LNHDA, CDR2 SQIVND (reference sequence).

Only a few counts were recorded for this clone. The rearrangement uses TRBV29-1 and TRBJ2-3, with 9 bases that match TRBD1. After removal of 7 bases from V and 6 bases from J, the junction contained 5 bases not matched to a gene. The CDR3 totals 12 residues. The germline V gene encodes CDR1 SQVTM and CDR2 ANQGSEA. The chain's CDR3 is CSAGQGGDTQYF. DNA for the CDR3: TGCAGCGCGGGACAGGGCGGGGATACGCAGTATTTT.

The rearrangement joins TRBV28 to TRBJ2-4; 10 nucleotides align to TRBD1. The CDR3 is made up of 15 amino acids. CDR1 and CDR2 (germline): MDHEN, SYDVKM. V was clipped by 3 bases and J by 6 bases; unmatched bases: 5. The CDR3 nucleotides read TGTGCCAGCAGTTTCCCCGACAGGGGGCTAAACATTCAGTACTTC. Translating gives CASSFPDRGLNIQYF. Filled out from reference TRBV28 and TRBJ2-4, the complete variable domain reads DVKVTQSSRYLVKRTGEKVFLECVQDMDHENMFWYRQDPGLGLRLIYFSYDVKMKEKGDIPEGYSVSREKKERFSLILESASTNQTSMYLCASSFPDRGLNIQYFGAGTRLSVL.

This clone was counted a single time. The chain recombines TRBV6-1 with TRBJ2-7; a weak D match, TRBD2 (6 bases). The ends were cut back, 7 bases at V and 4 bases at J, with 14 bases in the middle. This CDR3 is 13 amino acids long. Looked up from germline, CDR1 is MNHNS and CDR2 is SASEGT. CDR3 loop: CASTRQGGYEQYF. The CDR3 DNA reads TGTGCCAGCACTCGCCAGGGAGGATACGAGCAGTACTTC.

This clone was seen a handful of times. The chain has TRBV19 and TRBJ2-7, with 8 bases matching TRBD2. This CDR3 has 15 amino acids. V was clipped by 11 bases and J by 6 bases; unmatched bases: 18. CDR1 and CDR2 from the germline V gene are LNHDA and SQIVND (reference sequence). The CDR3 DNA follows: TGTGCCCAGCGACGAGCGGGAGCCGCTACGGGCGAGCAGTACTTC. Its translation is CAQRRAGAATGEQYF. The whole variable domain, remainder taken from reference TRBV19 and TRBJ2-7, is DGGITQSPKYLFRKEGQNVTLSCEQNLNHDAMYWYRQDPGQGLRLIYYSQIVNDFQKGDIAEGYSVSREKKESFPLTVTSAQKNPTAFYLCAQRRAGAATGEQYFGPGTRLTVT.

The genes are TRBV29-1 and TRBJ1-5; D call uncertain. The germline V gene encodes CDR1 SQVTM and CDR2 ANQGSEA. V was cut by 4 bases and J by 4 bases, with 14 bases left in between. The CDR3 runs 14 residues. The CDR3 here is CSVGEVNSNQPQHF. The CDR3 DNA reads as TGCAGCGTTGGGGAGGTCAATTCTAATCAGCCCCAGCATTTT.

The CDR3 here is CASTPGQVVYNEQFF. CDR3 in DNA: TGTGCCAGCACCCCGGGACAGGTTGTTTACAATGAGCAGTTCTTC. This rearrangement joins TRBV28 to TRBJ2-1; 8 bases are shared with TRBD1. This CDR3 comprises 15 residues. CDR1 is MDHEN and CDR2 is SYDVKM in the germline V gene. Unmatched junction bases numbered 9, after V lost 7 bases and J lost 4 bases.

Worth noting for this clone: Other DNA sequences within the sample encode an identical CDR3. The rearrangement joins TRBV2 to TRBJ2-7, with D possibly being TRBD1 (5 bases). Germline values: CDR1 SNHLY, CDR2 FYNNEI. V was trimmed by 2 bases and J by 0 bases, leaving 11 bases between them. CDR3 size: 15 residues. The chain's CDR3 is CASSELGANSYEQYF. The CDR3 DNA sequence: TGTGCCAGCAGTGAACTAGGGGCCAACTCCTACGAGCAGTACTTC.

The V and J genes are TRBV6-5 and TRBJ1-5, with 7 positions matching TRBD1. V shed 5 bases and J 5 bases; nucleotides not matched to a gene: 6. Germline assignment: CDR1 MNHEY and CDR2 SVGAGI. The CDR3 sequence is 14 residues long. CDR3 residues: CASSTRQGYQPQHF. CDR3 coding DNA: TGTGCCAGCAGTACGAGACAGGGTTATCAGCCCCAGCATTTT.

J is TRBJ1-4 and V is TRBV28, with 9 bases matching TRBD1. The CDR3 is made up of 13 amino acids. CDR1 is MDHEN, CDR2 SYDVKM, per germline. V dropped 8 bases and J dropped 7; count of bases not matched to a gene: 5. The chain's CDR3 is CASGTGLGEKLFF. CDR3 in DNA: TGTGCCAGCGGGACAGGGTTGGGTGAAAAACTGTTTTTT.

This clone came up once. J is TRBJ2-6 and V is TRBV27; no definite D call. V dropped 8 bases and J dropped 2 bases, with 10 bases sitting between them. The CDR3 length is 14 residues. Looked up from germline, CDR1 is MNHEY and CDR2 is SMNVEV (reference sequence). The CDR3 sequence is CASCEVAGANVLTF. CDR3 bases: TGTGCCAGCTGTGAGGTGGCTGGGGCCAACGTCCTGACTTTC.

Concerning this clone itself: The germline gene is not matched at one end of the junction; a read error may be the cause. This chain links TRBV11-2 with TRBJ2-7; 9 bases are shared with TRBD1. The CDR3 is 16 residues long. CDR1 and CDR2 (germline): SGHAT, FQNNGV. CDR3 amino acids: CASTITVGQGSHEQYF. The CDR3 coding sequence is TGTGCCAGCACAATAACCGTGGGACAGGGCTCCCACGAGCAGTACTTC.

This clone was seen a handful of times. The V call is TRBV6-1, the J call TRBJ1-2; TRBD1 might be the D (6 bases). The CDR3 consists of 13 residues. CDR1 and CDR2 (germline): MNHNS, SASEGT. V was trimmed by 6 bases and J by 7 bases, leaving 15 bases between them. CDR3 sequence reads: CASSNLYRAGYTF. The CDR3 DNA reads as TGTGCCAGCAGCAACCTATACAGGGCTGGCTACACCTTC.

The V gene is TRBV19, the J gene TRBJ2-2; TRBD1 agrees at 8 bases. The CDR3 runs 15 residues. After removal of 4 bases from V and 5 bases from J, the junction contained 6 bases not matched to a gene. Germline-derived CDR1 and CDR2 are LNHDA and SQIVND (reference sequence). The DNA for the CDR3 is TGTGCCAGTAGTAGACGACAGGGGTTAACCGGGGAGCTGTTTTTT. Its translation: CASSRRQGLTGELFF.

A few counts support this clone. The rearrangement joins TRBV6-1 to TRBJ2-3, with D perhaps TRBD2 (5 bases). This CDR3 comprises 14 residues. Trimming removed 7 bases from V and 0 bases from J, with 11 bases in between. Germline CDR1 MNHNS, CDR2 SASEGT. The CDR3 loop is CASTITGSTDTQYF. CDR3 nucleotide sequence: TGTGCCAGCACCATTACGGGGAGCACAGATACGCAGTATTTT.

The chain joins TRBV5-4 to TRBJ1-2; 7 nucleotides match TRBD1. The CDR3 spans 15 residues. V was pared by 0 bases and J by 11 bases, with 13 bases of the junction left unmatched. Germline CDR1 is SGHNT and CDR2 is YYREEE (reference sequence). The CDR3 reads CASSLGLGQTQGYTF. For the CDR3, the DNA is TGTGCCAGCAGCTTGGGCCTGGGACAGACCCAGGGTTACACCTTC.

The chain is built from TRBV7-3 and TRBJ1-4; 7 nucleotides align to TRBD1. The trim removed 0 bases at V and 3 bases at J, leaving 1 base unmatched. The germline CDR1 and CDR2 sequences are SGHTA and FQGTGA. CDR3 length equals 15 residues. In DNA form, the CDR3 reads TGTGCCAGCAGCTTAACCGGGACAGCTAATGAAAAACTGTTTTTT. This encodes CASSLTGTANEKLFF.

The chain uses TRBV19 and TRBJ2-1, with TRBD1 matching 7 bases. This CDR3 is 16 amino acids long. The germline CDR1 and CDR2 sequences are LNHDA and SQIVND (reference sequence). Germline trimming cut 6 bases from V and 3 bases from J; bases unmatched to any gene: 11. DNA of the CDR3: TGTGCCAGTAGCGGGCCCGAGGGGGCTATCTACAATGAGCAGTTCTTC. Protein sequence: CASSGPEGAIYNEQFF.

This clone was detected only a few times. The chain links TRBV9 to TRBJ2-7; 10 bases are a match to TRBD1. CDR1 and CDR2 (germline): SGDLS, YYNGEE. The CDR3 loop spans 14 amino acids. Unmatched junction bases numbered 3, after V lost 2 bases and J lost 4 bases. The CDR3 loop reads CASSVWGQGYEQYF. For the CDR3, the DNA is TGTGCCAGCAGCGTCTGGGGACAGGGGTACGAGCAGTACTTC.

V is TRBV5-1 and J is TRBJ1-4; D perhaps matches TRBD1 (6 bases). CDR3 length: 17 residues. Trimming stripped 1 base from V and 0 bases from J, with 13 bases between. The germline CDR1 and CDR2 sequences are SGHRS and YFSETQ. The CDR3 reads CASSLRQGHATNEKLFF. CDR3 DNA: TGCGCCAGCAGCTTGCGCCAGGGACATGCAACTAATGAAAAACTGTTTTTT.

V gene TRBV5-6 combines with J gene TRBJ2-1; possible D gene TRBD2, 6 bases. This CDR3 region has 16 residues. The V gene lost 4 bases and the J gene lost 1 base, with 15 bases spanning the gap. The germline gives CDR1 SGHDT, CDR2 YYEEEE. The CDR3 loop reads CASSIRPGGSYNEQFF. For the CDR3, the DNA is TGTGCCAGCAGCATAAGACCCGGGGGTTCCTACAATGAGCAGTTCTTC.

The chain combines TRBV6-5 with TRBJ2-3, with 10 bases fitting TRBD2. Germline V gene data show CDR1 as MNHEY and CDR2 as SVGAGI. This CDR3 spans 16 amino acids. V shed 1 base, J shed 4 bases, and the junction held 5 bases outside the gene matches. The CDR3 reads CASSYFPSGSPDTQYF. CDR3 in DNA: TGTGCCAGCAGTTACTTCCCTAGCGGGAGTCCAGATACGCAGTATTTT.

The V gene is TRBV7-8, the J gene TRBJ2-2; 12 bases map to TRBD2. Germline loops: CDR1 SGHVS, CDR2 FQNEAQ. This CDR3 region has 15 residues. J gave up 6 bases and V 2 bases, and 1 base lay outside the gene matches. The CDR3 here is CASSLLAGGAGELFF. In nucleotides, the CDR3 is TGTGCCAGCAGCTTACTAGCGGGAGGGGCCGGGGAGCTGTTTTTT.